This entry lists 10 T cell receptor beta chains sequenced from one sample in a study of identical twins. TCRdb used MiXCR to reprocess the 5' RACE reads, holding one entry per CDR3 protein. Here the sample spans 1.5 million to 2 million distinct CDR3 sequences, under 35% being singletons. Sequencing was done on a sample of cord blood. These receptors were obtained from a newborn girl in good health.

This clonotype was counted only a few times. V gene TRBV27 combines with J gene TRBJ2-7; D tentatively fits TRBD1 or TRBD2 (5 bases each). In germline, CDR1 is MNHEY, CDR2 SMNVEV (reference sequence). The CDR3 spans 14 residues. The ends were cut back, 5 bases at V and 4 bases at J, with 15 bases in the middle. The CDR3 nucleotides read TGTGCCAGCAGTCGTCCGGGGCTAAAGTACGAGCAGTACTTC. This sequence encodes CASSRPGLKYEQYF.

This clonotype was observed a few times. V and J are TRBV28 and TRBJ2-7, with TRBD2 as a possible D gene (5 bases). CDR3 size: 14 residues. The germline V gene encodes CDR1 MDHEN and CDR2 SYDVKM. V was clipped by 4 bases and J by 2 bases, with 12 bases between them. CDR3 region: CASSSGLTAYEQYF. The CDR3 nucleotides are TGTGCCAGCAGTTCTGGACTGACGGCCTACGAGCAGTACTTC.

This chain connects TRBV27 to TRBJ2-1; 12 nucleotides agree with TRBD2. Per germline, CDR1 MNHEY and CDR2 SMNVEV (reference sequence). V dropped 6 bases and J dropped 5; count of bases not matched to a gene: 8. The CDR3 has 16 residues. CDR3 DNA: TGTGCCAGCAGGTCGTATCTAGCGGGAGGGCACAATGAGCAGTTCTTC. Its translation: CASRSYLAGGHNEQFF.

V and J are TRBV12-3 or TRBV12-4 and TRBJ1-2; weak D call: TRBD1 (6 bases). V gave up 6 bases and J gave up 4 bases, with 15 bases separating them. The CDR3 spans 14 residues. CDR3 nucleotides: TGTGCCAGCAGCCCCCGCGGACAGTCCTATGGCTACACCTTC. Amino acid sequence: CASSPRGQSYGYTF.

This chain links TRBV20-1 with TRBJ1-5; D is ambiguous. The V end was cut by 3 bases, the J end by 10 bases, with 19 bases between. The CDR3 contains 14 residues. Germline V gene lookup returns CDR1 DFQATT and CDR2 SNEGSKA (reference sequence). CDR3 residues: CSASGETYKSPQHF. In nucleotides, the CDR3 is TGCAGTGCTAGTGGCGAGACCTATAAATCCCCCCAGCATTTT.

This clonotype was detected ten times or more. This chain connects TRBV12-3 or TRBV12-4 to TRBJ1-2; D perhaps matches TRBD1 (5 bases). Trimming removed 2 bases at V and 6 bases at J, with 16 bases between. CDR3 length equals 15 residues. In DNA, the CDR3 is TGTGCCAGCAGTTTATTGACGAGGGGAGGAGATGGCTACACCTTC. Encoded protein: CASSLLTRGGDGYTF.

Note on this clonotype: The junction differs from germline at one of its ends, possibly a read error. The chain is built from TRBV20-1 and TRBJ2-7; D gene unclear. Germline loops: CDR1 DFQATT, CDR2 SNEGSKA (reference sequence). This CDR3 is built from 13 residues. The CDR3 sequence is CSSSSQRVYEQYF. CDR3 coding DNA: TGCAGTTCTAGTAGTCAGCGAGTCTACGAGCAGTACTTC.

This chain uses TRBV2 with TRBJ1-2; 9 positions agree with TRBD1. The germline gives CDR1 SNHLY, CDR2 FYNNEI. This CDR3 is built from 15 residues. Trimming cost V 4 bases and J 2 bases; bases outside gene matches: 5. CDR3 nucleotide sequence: TGTGCCAGCAGTGGAATCGGGACAGGGAACTATGGCTACACCTTC. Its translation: CASSGIGTGNYGYTF.

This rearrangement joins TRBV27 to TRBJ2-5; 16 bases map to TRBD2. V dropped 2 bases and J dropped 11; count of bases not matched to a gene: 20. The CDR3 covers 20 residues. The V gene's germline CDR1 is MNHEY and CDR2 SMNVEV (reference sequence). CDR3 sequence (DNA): TGTGCCAGCAGTTTAGAACAGGGACTAGCGGGGGGGCCGCGCCACAATGAGCAGTACTTC. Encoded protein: CASSLEQGLAGGPRHNEQYF.

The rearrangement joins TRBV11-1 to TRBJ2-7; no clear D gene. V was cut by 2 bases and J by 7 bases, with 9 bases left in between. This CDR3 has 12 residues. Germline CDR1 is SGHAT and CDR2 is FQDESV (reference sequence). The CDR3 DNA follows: TGTGCCAGCAGCTTACCGGGTTGGGAGCAGTACTTC. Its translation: CASSLPGWEQYF.